The rows below give T cell receptor beta chains drawn from one sample of a study of vaccination and CD4 T cells after COVID-19. One entry per CDR3 protein, called by TCRdb with MiXCR from the PCR reads. The sample shows roughly 20,000 distinct CDR3 sequences, about a third of them seen only once. Their recognized antigens are unknown. The sequenced sample was CD4+ T cells from blood, cultured in vitro, obtained about 7 months after SARS-CoV-2 vaccination. These TCRs come from a human donor who had recovered from COVID-19. The CDR3 runs from the conserved cysteine through the conserved F or W. Fields, in order: clone size, J gene, D gene, V gene, CDR3 protein, CDR3 DNA. A D gene is named only where the DNA matches it firmly. Clone size is given for some rows only: seen once, a few or many times, or a class if the clone is expanded.

>few|TRBJ1-1|NA|TRBV28
CASRASYRLVKGGKAFF
TGTGCCAGCAGGGCTTCCTATCGTCTTGTTAAGGGAGGGAAAGCTTTCTTT
>NA|TRBJ2-1|TRBD2|TRBV20-1
CSALTSGRWYEQFF
TGCAGTGCGCTGACTAGCGGGAGGTGGTATGAGCAGTTCTTC
>NA|TRBJ1-5|TRBD1|TRBV7-2
CASSLLGQGNNQPQHF
TGTGCCAGCAGCTTACTGGGACAGGGTAACAATCAGCCCCAGCATTTT
>NA|TRBJ1-5|NA|TRBV14
CASSQNQGSSQHF
TGTGCCAGCAGCCAAAACCAGGGCTCTAGCCAGCATTTT
>NA|TRBJ2-5|NA|TRBV4-1
CASSQQLPETQYF
TGCGCCAGCAGCCAACAGCTCCCAGAGACCCAGTACTTC
>NA|TRBJ2-7|NA|TRBV4-1
CASRQSWAGTYEQYF
TGCGCCAGCAGACAAAGTTGGGCGGGTACCTACGAGCAGTACTTC
>NA|TRBJ2-2|TRBD2|TRBV5-4
CASSLLRGSFDTGELFF
TGTGCCAGCAGCTTGCTACGCGGGAGTTTCGACACCGGGGAGCTGTTTTTT
>NA|TRBJ1-5|NA|TRBV10-3
CAISESANQPQHF
TGTGCCATCAGTGAGTCGGCCAATCAGCCCCAGCATTTT
>few|TRBJ2-6|NA|TRBV7-9
CASSLEGPGANVLTF
TGTGCCAGCAGCTTGGAGGGGCCTGGGGCCAACGTCCTGACTTTC
>NA|TRBJ2-3|TRBD2|TRBV2
CASRSSSGVTDTQYF
TGTGCCAGCAGAAGCTCCAGCGGGGTCACAGATACGCAGTATTTT
>few|TRBJ1-2|NA|TRBV2
CASSEALEAYGYTF
TGTGCCAGCAGTGAAGCTCTAGAGGCTTATGGCTACACCTTC
>few|TRBJ1-5|NA|TRBV20-1
CSARGQASGYRNQPQHF
TGCAGTGCTAGAGGACAGGCTTCGGGTTATCGCAATCAGCCCCAGCATTTT
>NA|TRBJ2-3|TRBD2|TRBV2
CASMKREASTDTQYF
TGTGCCAGCATGAAGCGGGAGGCTAGCACAGATACGCAGTATTTT
>few|TRBJ1-1|TRBD1|TRBV10-3
CAISVVARTGSTEAFF
TGTGCCATCAGTGTCGTTGCCCGGACAGGGTCGACTGAAGCTTTCTTT
>NA|TRBJ2-4|NA|TRBV2
CASSEEQGGNIQYF
TGTGCCAGCAGTGAAGAACAGGGAGGCAACATTCAGTACTTC
>NA|TRBJ1-5|NA|TRBV4-1
CASSQDAAGTPQHF
TGCGCCAGCAGCCAAGATGCGGCGGGGACGCCCCAGCATTTT
>NA|TRBJ2-3|TRBD2|TRBV11-1
CASSSKGHSGGTDTQYF
TGTGCCAGCAGCTCCAAGGGGCATAGCGGGGGCACAGATACGCAGTATTTT
>few|TRBJ2-7|NA|TRBV28
CASRGGQSNYEQYF
TGTGCCAGCAGGGGGGGACAGAGTAACTACGAGCAGTACTTC
>NA|TRBJ1-1|NA|TRBV2
CASTVIATEAFF
TGTGCCAGCACCGTGATAGCCACTGAAGCTTTCTTT
>NA|TRBJ1-5|NA|TRBV28
CASSFGRQASQPQHF
TGTGCCAGCAGTTTTGGGCGACAGGCGAGTCAGCCCCAGCATTTT
>large|TRBJ1-2|TRBD1|TRBV15
CATSTTSRTGLVDGYTF
TGTGCCACCAGCACAACATCCCGGACAGGGCTGGTGGATGGCTACACCTTC
>NA|TRBJ2-7|TRBD2|TRBV5-4
CASSLGLAGAPNEQYF
TGTGCCAGCAGCTTGGGACTAGCGGGTGCCCCTAACGAGCAGTACTTC
>NA|TRBJ2-5|NA|TRBV25-1
CASSDMGQETQYF
TGTGCCAGCAGTGATATGGGCCAAGAGACCCAGTACTTC
>NA|TRBJ2-7|NA|TRBV19
CASSMSREPYEQYF
TGTGCCAGTAGTATGTCCAGGGAGCCGTACGAGCAGTACTTC
>medium-sized|TRBJ2-7|NA|TRBV18
CASSPGTESYEQYF
TGTGCCAGCTCACCCGGGACGGAATCCTACGAGCAGTACTTC
>NA|TRBJ2-1|NA|TRBV21-1
CAITSGRNEQFF
TGTGCCATCACTAGCGGGAGGAATGAGCAGTTCTTC
>few|TRBJ2-1|NA|TRBV7-9
CASSPSSPGVSYNEQFF
TGTGCCAGCAGCCCAAGCTCCCCGGGAGTTTCCTACAATGAGCAGTTCTTC
>few|TRBJ2-6|NA|TRBV20-1
CSARDTTGANVLTF
TGCAGTGCTAGAGATACCACTGGGGCCAACGTCCTGACTTTC
>NA|TRBJ2-7|TRBD1|TRBV29-1
CSVRTGGPYEQYF
TGCAGCGTCAGAACAGGGGGCCCCTACGAGCAGTACTTC
>NA|TRBJ2-7|NA|TRBV11-3
CASSLGGDYEQYF
TGTGCCAGCAGCTTAGGGGGCGACTACGAGCAGTACTTC
>few|TRBJ2-5|NA|TRBV6-1
CASRDQSETQYF
TGTGCCAGCAGAGATCAGTCGGAGACCCAGTACTTC
>NA|TRBJ2-7|NA|TRBV12-3/TRBV12-4
CASSFDTGYEQYF
TGTGCCAGCAGTTTTGACACGGGGTACGAGCAGTACTTC
>NA|TRBJ2-2|TRBD1|TRBV19
CASSMGDRDTGELFF
TGTGCCAGTAGTATGGGGGACAGGGACACCGGGGAGCTGTTTTTT
>NA|TRBJ1-5|NA|TRBV4-1
CASSQVYRPFDNQPQHF
TGCGCCAGCAGCCAAGTATACCGACCCTTTGACAATCAGCCCCAGCATTTT
>few|TRBJ2-5|NA|TRBV7-2
CASTSYSGVLSETQYF
TGTGCCAGCACCTCCTATTCGGGCGTGCTAAGTGAGACCCAGTACTTC
>NA|TRBJ2-7|NA|TRBV11-2
CASRAAGTPSYEQYF
TGTGCCAGCAGAGCCGCCGGGACACCCTCCTACGAGCAGTACTTC
>NA|TRBJ2-5|TRBD2|TRBV7-9
CASSLRAGAIQETQYF
TGTGCCAGCAGCCTAAGAGCGGGAGCTATCCAAGAGACCCAGTACTTC
>NA|TRBJ2-3|NA|TRBV10-3
CAIRPGRPTDTQYF
TGTGCCATCAGGCCGGGACGGCCCACAGATACGCAGTATTTT
>NA|TRBJ2-2|NA|TRBV20-1
CSARSPEWNTGELFF
TGCAGTGCTAGATCCCCGGAATGGAACACCGGGGAGCTGTTTTTT
>NA|TRBJ1-3|NA|TRBV19
CASSIAGNTIYF
TGTGCCAGTAGTATAGCCGGAAACACCATATATTTT